These T cell receptor beta chains were read from a single sample in a study of TIL therapy for anti-PD-1-resistant metastatic lung cancer. TCRdb's copy holds only in-frame clones and misses some; the assay was immunoSEQ multiplex PCR. The repertoire holds roughly 20,000 clones, with just over 70% as singletons. The sample consisted of blood, taken at baseline. The receptors here all came from a person between 30 and 80 years old with non-small cell lung cancer. Both conserved end residues are part of each CDR3. The D gene is left open where the match is weak. Not every row has a clone size; where given, it reads once, few, many or a size class.

TRBJ2-3	TRBV2	NA	few	TGTGCCAGCACCCCCCTAAGAGGCACAGATACGCAGTATTTT	CASTPLRGTDTQYF
TRBJ2-7	TRBV3-1/TRBV3-2	NA	NA	TGTGCCAGCAGCCGCGAGCGGAGCGTCTCCTACGAGCAGTACTTC	CASSRERSVSYEQYF
TRBJ1-4	TRBV14	TRBD1	NA	TGTGCCAGCAGCCAAGTCAAGGGGGCGTCTAATGAAAAACTGTTTTTT	CASSQVKGASNEKLFF
TRBJ2-5	TRBV6-2/TRBV6-3	NA	NA	TGTGCCAGCAGTTACGGGCGGGGGCCCAGACAAGAGACCCAATACTTC	CASSYGRGPRQETQYF
TRBJ2-6	TRBV6-4	TRBD1	NA	TGTGCCAGCAGTGCTACAGGGGGCTACGCTGGGGCCAACGTCCTGACTTTC	CASSATGGYAGANVLTF
TRBJ1-1	TRBV9	NA	NA	TGTGCCAGCAGCCAGGGAGGCCCGAACACTAGCCCTGAAGCTTTCTTT	CASSQGGPNTSPEAFF
TRBJ1-3	TRBV9	NA	NA	TGTGCCAGCAGCCCTACCGCGCTGACCAAGATGGGGAACACCATATATTTT	CASSPTALTKMGNTIYF
TRBJ1-4	TRBV7-8	TRBD1	NA	TGTGCCAGCAGCCTAAGACAGGGAGTCCGCCTTACAACTAATGAAAAACTGTTTTTT	CASSLRQGVRLTTNEKLFF
TRBJ1-2	TRBV9	NA	NA	TGTGCCAGCAGCCCCCACCTAGAGGAATACTATGGCTACACCTTC	CASSPHLEEYYGYTF
TRBJ1-4	TRBV5-4	NA	few	TGTGCCAGCAGCTTGGAGATGGGGGCTTATGAAAAACTGTTTTTT	CASSLEMGAYEKLFF
TRBJ1-5	TRBV4-2	NA	NA	TGTGCCAGCAGCCAAGAAATTAGACATCAGCCCCAGCATTTT	CASSQEIRHQPQHF
TRBJ2-1	TRBV7-3	NA	once	TGTGCCAGCAGCTTAACAGGCCAGGGGTTGGGTGAGCAGTTCTTC	CASSLTGQGLGEQFF
TRBJ1-6	TRBV3-1/TRBV3-2	TRBD1	NA	TGTGCCAGCAGCCAAGAGAGACAGGGGCTATTGGCCCTCCACTTT	CASSQERQGLLALHF
TRBJ2-1	TRBV4-3	NA	NA	TGCGCCAGCAGCCAGGATAGTTCCCGGACATTCTACAATGAGCAGTTCTTC	CASSQDSSRTFYNEQFF
TRBJ1-6	TRBV7-2	NA	NA	TGTGCCAGCAGCTTAAGATTCGATAATTCACCCCTCCACTTT	CASSLRFDNSPLHF
TRBJ2-3	TRBV10-3	TRBD2	NA	TGTGCCATCAGCCGACTAGCGGGAGCTCCCGATACGCAGTATTTT	CAISRLAGAPDTQYF
TRBJ2-2	TRBV12-3/TRBV12-4	NA	NA	TGTGCCAGCAGAAGGTCCGGGGAGCTGTTTTTT	CASRRSGELFF
TRBJ2-2	TRBV10-2	TRBD1	NA	TGCGCCAGCGGTGGACAGGGTGGCACCGGGGAGCTGTTTTTT	CASGGQGGTGELFF
TRBJ1-6	TRBV2	TRBD1	few	TGTGCCAGGGGACAGATTAATTCACCCCTCCACTTT	CARGQINSPLHF
TRBJ2-1	TRBV2	NA	NA	TGTGCCAGCAGTGAAGCTGGATGGACCAATGAGCAGTTCTTC	CASSEAGWTNEQFF
TRBJ2-1	TRBV4-1	NA	once	TGCGCCAGCAGCCGGCCGTGGGGCGTGTCCTACAATGAGCAGTTCTTC	CASSRPWGVSYNEQFF
TRBJ2-5	TRBV2	TRBD1	NA	TGTGCCAGCGGGACAGTTAGCAGAGAGACCCAGTACTTC	CASGTVSRETQYF
TRBJ2-7	TRBV3-1/TRBV3-2	NA	NA	TGTGCCAGCAGCCAATTTCTAGGAAGCGAGCAGTACTTC	CASSQFLGSEQYF
TRBJ2-1	TRBV6-1	TRBD2	few	TGTGCCAGCAGTGAAGGGACTAGCGCCTACAATGAGCAGTTCTTC	CASSEGTSAYNEQFF
TRBJ2-5	TRBV7-8	NA	few	TGTGCCAGCACCATAGGGGCTACGGCCGAGACCCAGTACTTC	CASTIGATAETQYF
TRBJ2-3	TRBV9	NA	few	TGTGCCAGCAACCGAGGGAGGAATCTCGATACGCAGTATTTT	CASNRGRNLDTQYF
TRBJ1-6	TRBV28	TRBD1	NA	TGTGCCAGCAGTCTATCAGGGGGCTCTGGTTCACCCCTCCACTTT	CASSLSGGSGSPLHF
TRBJ2-3	TRBV15	NA	NA	TGTGCCACCAGCAGTCGCGCTCCGGGACTTCCAATAGATACGCAGTATTTT	CATSSRAPGLPIDTQYF
TRBJ2-7	TRBV10-2	TRBD1	NA	TGCGCCAGCAGGCCCTCCGGACAGGGAGAGGAGCAGTACTTC	CASRPSGQGEEQYF
TRBJ2-1	TRBV30	NA	few	TGTGCCTGGAGTGTACGCTACAATGAGCAGTTCTTC	CAWSVRYNEQFF
TRBJ1-1	TRBV11-3	NA	NA	TGTGCCAGCAGCTTCGGACGGGAGGGGACTGAAGCTTTCTTT	CASSFGREGTEAFF
TRBJ1-4	TRBV5-1	NA	NA	TGCGCCAGCAGCTCCAACCCCAGGACAGATAATGAAAAACTGTTTTTT	CASSSNPRTDNEKLFF
TRBJ2-1	TRBV3-1/TRBV3-2	NA	NA	TGTGCCAGCAGCCGACAGGGACTCTCCTACAATGAGCAGTTCTTC	CASSRQGLSYNEQFF
TRBJ2-1	TRBV5-5	TRBD1	NA	TGTGCCAGCAGCTTCCGGGACAGGACCTACAATGAGCAGTTCTTC	CASSFRDRTYNEQFF
TRBJ2-5	TRBV5-1	NA	NA	TGCGCCAGCAGCTCCTTTTCGGGGGGCGAGACCCAGTACTTC	CASSSFSGGETQYF
TRBJ1-1	TRBV5-5	NA	few	TGTGCCAGCAGCTTGCATTACAGGGACACTGAAGCTTTCTTT	CASSLHYRDTEAFF
TRBJ2-1	TRBV30	NA	NA	TGTGCCTGGAGTCCCCTCGGGGGATTTGAGGACAATGAGCAGTTCTTC	CAWSPLGGFEDNEQFF
TRBJ1-2	TRBV18	NA	NA	TGTGCCAGCTCATCGTTAAAGCCCTATGGCTACACCTTC	CASSSLKPYGYTF
TRBJ1-2	TRBV29-1	NA	few	TGCAGCGTTGGGGGACTGCTAGGATATGGCTACACCTTC	CSVGGLLGYGYTF
TRBJ1-1	TRBV7-2	TRBD1	once	TGTGCCAGCAGTTTACTGGGGCCGAGACAGGGGTACACTGAAGCTTTCTTT	CASSLLGPRQGYTEAFF
TRBJ2-5	TRBV3-1/TRBV3-2	NA	once	TGTGCCAGCAGCCAAGATCAGAAGACCCAGTACTTC	CASSQDQKTQYF
TRBJ1-4	TRBV25-1	NA	NA	TGTGCCAGCAGTGAGCACAGGACTGCAACTAATGAAAAACTGTTTTTT	CASSEHRTATNEKLFF